This T cell receptor beta chain is from a study of human T cells and chemical hapten exposure. Study context: DPC 0.01% went on the upper back by patch test, with reading at 6 days.

Whole-study findings and limits: There was a positive correlation between PT1 expanded TCR counts and patch test score. There were significantly more large CDR3 similarity clusters among expanded TCRs than among controls.

The V gene end was trimmed by 5 bases and the J gene end by 0 bases; junction bases not matched to a gene: 12. CDR1 and CDR2 (germline): MNHEY, SMNVEV (reference sequence). The CDR3 totals 19 residues. Time point in this sample: patch test 1, 2 weeks after DPC sensitization. Regarding treatment: therapeutic diphenylcyclopropenone sensitization with weekly scalp DPC. This clonotype was observed a handful of times. Its cognate antigen is unknown. It was the library that attached unique molecular identifiers to individual cDNA molecules. TCRdb itself ran the RACE reads through MiXCR, one entry per CDR3 protein. There are about 100,000 distinct CDR3 sequences in the sample; more than 9% occur only once, and 2.2% lies in the top ten.

This chain uses TRBV27 with TRBJ2-3; 12 bases line up with TRBD2. The sample in question was whole blood, obtained in connection with sensitization to the hapten diphenylcyclopropenone (DPC). The source is a man between 35 and 55 years old with alopecia areata. Some clones in this sample may be carry-over from other donors' samples. The CDR3 DNA is TGTGCCAGCAGTCCACCGGGACTAGCGGGCGTCTATAGCACAGATACGCAGTATTTT. Residues: CASSPPGLAGVYSTDTQYF.